These 13 T cell receptor beta chains came from one sample sequenced in a study of blood T cell repertoires in COVID-19 (TCRdb year 2020). Library prep was done by the immunoSEQ multiplex PCR assay. TCRdb took this table from immuneACCESS and kept in-frame rearrangements with V and J called. Such tables lack part of the clones; where checked against another copy, unresolved V genes explain under half of the gap, and the rest is unexplained. Across this sample there are over 150,000 clones, with 87% seen only once. Around 2.4% of the sample comes from the top ten. The sequenced sample consisted of PBMCs or T cells enriched from blood (not recorded which). The source is a woman in her twenties or thirties who had recovered from COVID-19.

J is TRBJ2-3 and V is TRBV29-1, with 7 bases identical to TRBD1. The CDR3 is made up of 16 amino acids. Trimming took 6 bases from V and 2 from J; bases not matched to a gene: 14. CDR1 and CDR2 (germline): SQVTM, ANQGSEA. In DNA, the CDR3 is TGCAGCGTCGTAGGTTCGACAGGGTCGAACACAGATACGCAGTATTTT. It yields the protein CSVVGSTGSNTDTQYF.

A single count supports this clone. Mismatch with germline at one junction end may stem from a read error. The chain couples TRBV2 to TRBJ2-1; 14 positions match TRBD2. CDR1 is SNHLY and CDR2 is FYNNEI in the germline V gene. The CDR3 sequence is 15 residues long. The CDR3 DNA follows: TGTGCCAGCAGAGAAGGGACTAGCGGGAGTTTGTTCCAGTTCTTC. Its protein product is CASREGTSGSLFQFF.

V gene TRBV30 combines with J gene TRBJ2-7; 9 bases align to TRBD2. CDR3 length: 14 residues. Trimming took 0 bases from V and 7 from J; bases not matched to a gene: 7. Germline-derived CDR1 and CDR2 are GTSNPN and SVGIG (reference sequence). The CDR3 sequence: CAWSVGTSLSEQYF. CDR3 coding DNA: TGTGCCTGGAGTGTAGGGACTAGCTTGAGTGAGCAGTACTTC.

This chain connects TRBV29-1 to TRBJ1-1, with TRBD1 identical over 9 bases. V lost 4 bases and J lost 0; bases outside the gene matches: 9. The CDR3 contains 16 residues. CDR1 is SQVTM, CDR2 ANQGSEA, per germline. This CDR3 reads CSVGKLTGGLNTEAFF. CDR3 nucleotide sequence: TGCAGCGTTGGTAAGCTGACAGGGGGGTTGAACACTGAAGCTTTCTTT.

The rearrangement links TRBV19 to TRBJ1-2; no reliable D call. The CDR3 length is 11 residues. Germline-derived CDR1 and CDR2 are LNHDA and SQIVND (reference sequence). Trimming cost V 4 bases and J 8 bases, with 8 bases left between them. The CDR3 loop is CASSTWQGYTF. Written as DNA, the CDR3 is TGTGCCAGTAGTACCTGGCAAGGCTACACCTTC.

J is TRBJ1-4 and V is TRBV24-1, with 8 bases fitting TRBD1. J was trimmed by 7 bases and V by 3 bases; bases with no gene match: 6. The CDR3 is 15 amino acids. Per the germline V gene, CDR1 is KGHDR and CDR2 is SFDVKD. CDR3 residues: CATSDPTGAGEKLFF. CDR3 in DNA: TGTGCCACCAGTGATCCGACAGGGGCGGGTGAAAAACTGTTTTTT.

The chain couples TRBV6-4 to TRBJ1-6; 10 bases map to TRBD1. CDR1 is MRHNA and CDR2 is SNTAGT in the germline V gene. CDR3 length: 14 residues. V lost 3 bases and J lost 8; bases outside the gene matches: 1. The CDR3 nucleotides read TGTGCCAGCAGTGAGGGGACAGGGGATTCACCCCTCCACTTT. This translates into CASSEGTGDSPLHF.

The chain uses TRBV7-2 and TRBJ1-3; D is unresolved. The CDR3 spans 16 residues. Germline V gene lookup returns CDR1 SGHTA and CDR2 FQGNSA. Trimming pared 1 base from V and 0 bases from J, leaving 10 bases between. The CDR3 DNA follows: TGTGCCAGCAGCTTAGTCGGGGATCTCTCTGGAAACACCATATATTTT. Protein product: CASSLVGDLSGNTIYF.

The chain has TRBV30 and TRBJ1-2; 12 positions match TRBD1. Germline V CDR1 and CDR2: GTSNPN, SVGIG (reference sequence). The CDR3 consists of 13 residues. The V segment lost 4 bases and the J segment 7 bases; nucleotides outside the gene matches: 4. This CDR3 is CAWMGQGALGYTF. The DNA of the CDR3 is TGTGCCTGGATGGGACAGGGGGCTCTTGGCTACACCTTC.

The rearrangement joins TRBV27 to TRBJ1-5, with D tentatively TRBD1 (5 bases). Germline CDR1 MNHEY, CDR2 SMNVEV (reference sequence). The CDR3 spans 16 residues. Trimming removed 8 bases from V and 4 bases from J, with 21 bases in between. DNA for the CDR3: TGTGCCAGCCGAGAAATAGGAGACAGCGAAAATCAGCCCCAGCATTTT. Its translation: CASREIGDSENQPQHF.

The chain couples TRBV9 to TRBJ2-3, with TRBD1 matching over 9 bases. V shed 6 bases and J 5 bases; nucleotides not matched to a gene: 10. The germline gives CDR1 SGDLS, CDR2 YYNGEE. The CDR3 runs 15 residues. The chain's CDR3 is CASTPVRTGEDTQYF. The CDR3 DNA sequence: TGTGCCAGCACCCCAGTCCGGACAGGGGAAGATACGCAGTATTTT. Complete variable domain (other parts from reference TRBV9 and TRBJ2-3): DSGVTQTPKHLITATGQRVTLRCSPRSGDLSVYWYQQSLDQGLQFLIQYYNGEERAKGNILERFSAQQFPDLHSELNLSSLELGDSALYFCASTPVRTGEDTQYFGPGTRLTVL.

The chain couples TRBV29-1 to TRBJ1-2, with 8 bases that match TRBD1. V was pared by 7 bases and J by 7 bases, with 14 bases of the junction left unmatched. CDR1 is SQVTM and CDR2 is ANQGSEA in the germline V gene. This CDR3 has 14 residues. CDR3 sequence (DNA): TGCAGCGCCGGGACAGGTTCGGGGGAAAGTGGCTACACCTTC. This gives the protein CSAGTGSGESGYTF.

V is TRBV19 and J is TRBJ1-1; D gene ambiguous. V lost 8 bases, J lost 3 bases, and 16 bases lay in between. The CDR3 is 14 residues long. Germline CDR1 and CDR2: LNHDA and SQIVND (reference sequence). The CDR3 sequence is CASYTHREDTEAFF. The CDR3 nucleotides read TGTGCCAGTTATACGCACCGGGAGGACACTGAAGCTTTCTTT.